This TCR beta chain was captured by sequencing in a study of breast tumors, draining lymph nodes, adjacent tissues. Study findings and constraints: That most tumor T cells come from lymph nodes remained unproven. Tumor and nontumor repertoires were significantly more similar in luminal-like than in basal-like breast cancer.

Germline V gene lookup returns CDR1 DFQATT and CDR2 SNEGSKA (reference sequence). V lost 8 bases and J lost 7, with 30 bases in between. The CDR3 extends over 16 amino acids. This clonotype was seen ten or more times. What it recognizes is unknown. The lymph nodes were axillary draining lymph nodes from breast cancer patients. In TCRdb, the multiplex PCR reads were re-called with MiXCR into one record per CDR3 protein. The table includes roughly 130,000 distinct CDR3 sequences, just under 20% detected once. The sequencing input was axillary lymph node tissue. The chain has TRBV20-1 and TRBJ2-7; D is perhaps TRBD1 (7 bases). This clonotype was obtained from a female donor with breast cancer. Some clones in this sample may be carry-over from other donors' samples. DNA for the CDR3: TGCAGTCCGGCAGGGGGGCGGGGAACGGGTTTGTGGGAGCAGTACTTC. This gives the protein CSPAGGRGTGLWEQYF.